This T cell receptor (beta chain) was recovered during a study of blood T cell repertoires in COVID-19. This table comes from immunoSEQ multiplex PCR, and its TCRdb copy is limited to in-frame clones, with some not included. The sample yields 180,000 or so clones, 84% seen once. Germline V CDR1 and CDR2: MGHDK, SYGVNS. The CDR3 extends over 13 amino acids. The J segment lost 1 base and the V segment lost 6 bases, leaving 1 base of the junction unmatched. Sequencing was carried out using peripheral blood. The chain joins TRBV25-1 to TRBJ1-1; TRBD1 agrees at 8 bases. This receptor was identified in an older woman with COVID-19, enrolled during active disease. CDR3 coding DNA: TGTGCCAGCAGCACAGGGGGGAACACTGAAGCTTTCTTT. This encodes CASSTGGNTEAFF.